Listed here are 30 T cell receptor beta chains from one sample, sequenced in a study of blood T cell repertoires in COVID-19. Assay used: immunoSEQ multiplex PCR; TCRdb lists only in-frame clones, some missing. The top ten hold roughly 20% of the sample, which has roughly 200,000 clones, 85% seen once. The source material was PBMCs or T cells enriched from blood (not recorded which). All receptors derive from a man aged 40-55 years who had recovered from COVID-19.

The CDR3 reads CASSQELAGVVYF. In DNA form, the CDR3 reads TGTGCCAGCAGCCAAGAACTAGCGGGAGTGGTGTACTTC. This chain connects TRBV14 to TRBJ2-7; 11 positions agree with TRBD2. Germline V lookup: CDR1 SGHDN, CDR2 FVKESK. V lost 0 bases to trimming and J lost 12 bases; unmatched junction nucleotides: 4. The CDR3 totals 13 residues.

The rearrangement links TRBV28 to TRBJ2-7; 7 bases align to TRBD1. V was pared by 10 bases and J by 0 bases, with 6 bases of the junction left unmatched. Germline V gene lookup returns CDR1 MDHEN and CDR2 SYDVKM. This CDR3 comprises 13 residues. This chain's CDR3 is CAIARGSSYEQYF. The CDR3 bases are TGTGCCATCGCCAGGGGGAGCTCCTACGAGCAGTACTTC.

The rearrangement uses TRBV19 and TRBJ2-5; 8 bases align to TRBD2. Germline-derived CDR1 and CDR2 are LNHDA and SQIVND (reference sequence). The CDR3 length is 14 residues. Germline trimming cut 3 bases from V and 3 bases from J; bases unmatched to any gene: 3. CDR3 DNA sequence: TGTGCCAGTAGTATGGCGGGGGGAAAAGAGACCCAGTACTTC. This translates into CASSMAGGKETQYF.

The gene calls are TRBV3-1 (or the pseudogene TRBV3-2) and TRBJ2-7; TRBD2 matches at 14 bases. V gave up 4 bases and J gave up 3 bases; unmatched junction bases: 11. CDR3 length equals 18 residues. CDR1 and CDR2 from the germline V gene are LGHDT and YNNKEL (reference sequence). The CDR3 DNA follows: TGTGCCAGCAGCCGATCCGGGACTAGCGGGAGCGGGGACTACGAGCAGTACTTC. Amino acid sequence: CASSRSGTSGSGDYEQYF.

The chain has TRBV30 and TRBJ2-1, with 7 bases lining up with TRBD2. The CDR3 is made up of 14 amino acids. Trimming removed 1 base from V and 4 bases from J; junction bases left unmatched: 4. CDR1 is GTSNPN and CDR2 is SVGIG in the germline V gene (reference sequence). CDR3 coding DNA: TGTGCCTGGAGTGAGCTAGCGGTTTACAATGAGCAGTTCTTC. Protein: CAWSELAVYNEQFF.

The chain carries TRBV27 and TRBJ2-7, with TRBD2 as a possible D gene (7 bases). Germline CDR1 MNHEY, CDR2 SMNVEV (reference sequence). The CDR3 consists of 15 residues. V lost 0 bases and J lost 7, with 16 bases in between. The CDR3 is CASSLSSGTFSEQYF. CDR3 sequence (DNA): TGTGCCAGCAGTTTATCCAGCGGGACATTTAGTGAGCAGTACTTC.

This chain connects TRBV9 to TRBJ2-7; possible D gene TRBD2, 7 bases. This CDR3 comprises 12 residues. In germline, CDR1 is SGDLS, CDR2 YYNGEE. V was trimmed by 4 bases and J by 7 bases, leaving 12 bases between them. CDR3 DNA sequence: TGTGCCAGCAGCCGGGGGGCAGGTGAGCAGTACTTC. This codes for CASSRGAGEQYF.

The chain joins TRBV11-3 to TRBJ2-3; 9 nucleotides align to TRBD2. V shed 2 bases and J 4 bases; nucleotides not matched to a gene: 7. Germline CDR1 and CDR2: SGHNT and YENEEA. This CDR3 region has 16 residues. CDR3 region: CASSLRSASGADTQYF. In nucleotides, the CDR3 is TGTGCCAGCAGCTTACGGTCGGCTAGCGGGGCAGATACGCAGTATTTT.

This chain links TRBV28 with TRBJ2-7, with 15 nucleotides matching TRBD2. V shed 6 bases and J 7 bases; nucleotides not matched to a gene: 7. This CDR3 is 15 amino acids long. CDR1 is MDHEN and CDR2 is SYDVKM in the germline V gene. DNA for the CDR3: TGTGCCAGCAGGAAAGGGACTAGCGGGAGGAGAGAGCAGTACTTC. It translates to CASRKGTSGRREQYF.

This clone has only a few counts. The chain combines TRBV6-5 with TRBJ2-7, with D possibly being TRBD2 (6 bases). Germline CDR1 reads MNHEY; CDR2 reads SVGAGI. The V end was cut by 2 bases, the J end by 0 bases, with 11 bases between. This CDR3 region has 15 residues. The CDR3 DNA reads as TGTGCCAGCAGTTACGGCGGGATTACCTCCTACGAGCAGTACTTC. This encodes CASSYGGITSYEQYF.

V gene TRBV10-3 combines with J gene TRBJ1-2, with D maybe TRBD1 (5 bases). CDR1 and CDR2 (germline): ENHRY, SYGVKD. CDR3 length equals 12 residues. Trimming pared 9 bases from V and 7 bases from J, leaving 15 bases between. The CDR3 here is CAMGREEGGYTF. The CDR3 DNA reads as TGTGCCATGGGCAGGGAGGAGGGTGGCTACACCTTC.

The rearrangement joins TRBV4-1 to TRBJ2-2, with 16 bases fitting TRBD2. In germline, CDR1 is MGHRA, CDR2 YSYEKL. The trim removed 1 base at V and 4 bases at J, leaving 9 bases unmatched. This CDR3 has 20 amino acids. This chain's CDR3 is CASSQVRGLAGGPGTGELFF. DNA of the CDR3: TGCGCCAGCAGCCAAGTTAGGGGACTAGCGGGAGGGCCGGGCACCGGGGAGCTGTTTTTT.

The CDR3 region is CSVTRTEGPQFEQFF. The CDR3 DNA is TGCAGCGTCACCCGGACAGAGGGACCCCAATTTGAGCAGTTCTTC. The V call is TRBV29-1, the J call TRBJ2-1; the D gene is possibly TRBD1 (6 bases). The germline V gene has CDR1 SQVTM and CDR2 ANQGSEA. Trimming removed 6 bases at V and 9 bases at J, with 24 bases between. The CDR3 consists of 15 residues.

This chain joins TRBV7-2 and TRBJ2-3, with TRBD2 as a possible D gene (5 bases). Trimming cost V 3 bases and J 3 bases, with 13 bases left between them. The CDR3 length is 15 residues. Germline V gives CDR1 SGHTA, CDR2 FQGNSA. The CDR3 sequence is CASSFGLARTDTQYF. CDR3 bases: TGTGCCAGCAGCTTCGGGCTAGCCAGGACAGATACGCAGTATTTT. Filled out from reference TRBV7-2 and TRBJ2-3, the complete variable domain reads GAGVSQSPSNKVTEKGKDVELRCDPISGHTALYWYRQSLGQGLEFLIYFQGNSAPDKSGLPSDRFSAERTGGSVSTLTIQRTQQEDSAVYLCASSFGLARTDTQYFGPGTRLTVL.

The V gene is TRBV28, the J gene TRBJ2-5; 11 bases match TRBD2. Germline V gene data show CDR1 as MDHEN and CDR2 as SYDVKM. This CDR3 contains 14 residues. Germline trimming cut 5 bases from V and 5 bases from J; bases unmatched to any gene: 4. DNA for the CDR3: TGTGCCAGCAGTCGTTTAGCGGGAGGGGAGACCCAGTACTTC. It specifies CASSRLAGGETQYF.

The genes are TRBV4-3 and TRBJ1-6; 8 bases agree with TRBD1. CDR1 is LGHNA, CDR2 YSLEER, per germline. Trimming removed 5 bases from V and 9 bases from J; junction bases left unmatched: 9. The CDR3 sequence is 15 residues long. CDR3 coding DNA: TGCGCCAGCAGCGCAGGGGGCCAGGCGGGTTCACCCCTCCACTTT. Its protein is CASSAGGQAGSPLHF.

The rearrangement links TRBV7-2 to TRBJ2-6, with TRBD1 matching over 7 bases. V shed 2 bases, J shed 0 bases, and the junction held 4 bases outside the gene matches. This CDR3 region has 17 residues. Germline lookup yields CDR1 SGHTA and CDR2 FQGNSA. The CDR3 spells CASSLRGPGSGANVLTF. CDR3 sequence (DNA): TGTGCCAGCAGCTTAAGGGGGCCGGGCTCTGGGGCCAACGTCCTGACTTTC. The variable domain in full, completed from reference TRBV7-2 and TRBJ2-6, reads GAGVSQSPSNKVTEKGKDVELRCDPISGHTALYWYRQSLGQGLEFLIYFQGNSAPDKSGLPSDRFSAERTGGSVSTLTIQRTQQEDSAVYLCASSLRGPGSGANVLTFGAGSRLTVL.

The chain combines TRBV2 with TRBJ2-1; no firm D call. V was cut by 1 base and J by 5 bases, with 3 bases left in between. The length of the CDR3 is 12 residues. Germline CDR1 reads SNHLY; CDR2 reads FYNNEI. CDR3: CASSEGDNEQFF. The CDR3 region has the DNA TGTGCCAGCAGTGAAGGCGACAATGAGCAGTTCTTC.

J is TRBJ2-7 and V is TRBV5-1; D may be TRBD1 (6 bases). The germline V and J ends were trimmed by 2 bases and 5 bases, with 8 bases remaining between them. CDR1 SGHRS and CDR2 YFSETQ come from the germline V gene. CDR3 length equals 12 residues. The DNA for the CDR3 is TGCGCCAGCAGCTTTCGGACAGACGAGCAGTACTTC. This sequence encodes CASSFRTDEQYF.

This chain connects TRBV2 to TRBJ1-5; no clear D. V was shortened by 6 bases and J by 4 bases, with 13 bases between the two germline ends. The CDR3 is 14 amino acids. The V gene's germline CDR1 is SNHLY and CDR2 FYNNEI. The CDR3 DNA is TGTGCCAGCAGCTTAAGTCAGACTAATCAGCCCCAGCATTTT. Its translation: CASSLSQTNQPQHF.

The rearrangement joins TRBV5-1 to TRBJ1-5; D unresolved. Trimming pared 0 bases from V and 6 bases from J, leaving 13 bases between. CDR1 SGHRS and CDR2 YFSETQ come from the germline V gene. CDR3 size: 15 residues. The DNA for the CDR3 is TGCGCCAGCAGCTTGGACGGGATTGCAGGTCAGCCCCAGCATTTT. Translated, it gives CASSLDGIAGQPQHF. Supplemented by reference TRBV5-1 and TRBJ1-5, the full variable domain reads KAGVTQTPRYLIKTRGQQVTLSCSPISGHRSVSWYQQTPGQGLQFLFEYFSETQRNKGNFPGRFSGRQFSNSRSEMNVSTLELGDSALYLCASSLDGIAGQPQHFGDGTRLSIL.

The chain has TRBV7-2 and TRBJ2-7; TRBD2 matches 9 bases. The CDR3 is made up of 16 amino acids. Germline CDR1 and CDR2: SGHTA and FQGNSA. The V and J ends lost 1 base and 1 base, in that order; junction bases with no gene match: 5. The CDR3 sequence: CASSLEGTSGSYEQYF. The CDR3 region has the DNA TGTGCCAGCAGCTTAGAAGGCACTAGCGGGTCCTACGAGCAGTACTTC.

The chain joins TRBV6-6 to TRBJ2-5, with 7 bases identical to TRBD1. J lost 4 bases, V lost 5 bases, and 4 bases had no gene match. CDR1 and CDR2 from the germline V gene are MNHNY and SVGAGI (reference sequence). This CDR3 is built from 13 residues. The CDR3 DNA reads as TGTGCCAGCAGTCGACAGGGTGGAGAGACCCAGTACTTC. Translation: CASSRQGGETQYF.

The CDR3 DNA reads as TGTGCCAGCAGCAAGGGGACAACTGAAGCTTTCTTT. It translates to CASSKGTTEAFF. This rearrangement joins TRBV6-5 to TRBJ1-1; possibly TRBD1 for D (6 bases). Germline assignment: CDR1 MNHEY and CDR2 SVGAGI. This CDR3 is built from 12 residues. V gave up 6 bases and J gave up 5 bases, with 10 bases separating them.

This clone was found once. The chain is built from TRBV6-2 or TRBV6-3 and TRBJ1-2; TRBD1 aligns across 7 bases. The CDR3 is made up of 15 amino acids. Germline CDR1 and CDR2: MNHEY and SVGEGT. V dropped 6 bases and J dropped 4; count of bases not matched to a gene: 11. Here the CDR3 reads CASSLQGVGVYGYTF. CDR3 coding DNA: TGTGCCAGCAGCCTGCAGGGGGTGGGAGTCTATGGCTACACCTTC.

This chain links TRBV19 with TRBJ2-2, with TRBD2 matching 10 bases. The CDR3 contains 15 residues. In germline, CDR1 is LNHDA, CDR2 SQIVND (reference sequence). The junction had 8 bases not matched to a gene; V was cut back by 7 bases and J by 6 bases. The CDR3 region is CASTHPLAGAGELFF. In DNA, the CDR3 is TGTGCCAGTACCCATCCCCTAGCGGGAGCCGGGGAGCTGTTTTTT.

V is TRBV18 and J is TRBJ1-5, with no clear D. The CDR3 runs to 14 residues. CDR1 and CDR2 (germline): KGHSH, LQKENI. The V end lost 1 base, the J end lost 1 base, and 5 bases lay between the germline ends. The CDR3 protein is CASSPQRSNQPQHF. The CDR3 DNA reads as TGTGCCAGCTCACCACAGAGAAGCAATCAGCCCCAGCATTTT.

This clone was observed once. This chain joins TRBV9 and TRBJ2-5; 7 bases are a match to TRBD2. In germline, CDR1 is SGDLS, CDR2 YYNGEE. The CDR3 contains 14 residues. V was clipped by 0 bases and J by 3 bases; unmatched bases: 2. Here the CDR3 DNA reads TGTGCCAGCAGCGTAGGACTAGCTGAAGAGACCCAGTACTTC. It codes for CASSVGLAEETQYF.

The rearrangement uses TRBV7-8 and TRBJ2-5; D is ambiguous. V shed 2 bases and J shed 4 bases, with 5 bases lying between them. Per germline, CDR1 SGHVS and CDR2 FQNEAQ. This CDR3 is 12 amino acids long. This CDR3 reads CASSLWAETQYF. In DNA, the CDR3 is TGTGCCAGCAGCTTATGGGCAGAGACCCAGTACTTC.

This clone was observed a handful of times. V usage is TRBV5-4 and J usage is TRBJ1-3, with D unresolved. V lost 4 bases and J 0 bases, leaving 8 bases between the germline ends. Per the germline V gene, CDR1 is SGHNT and CDR2 is YYREEE (reference sequence). The length of the CDR3 is 14 residues. The CDR3 loop is CASSRDLSGNTIYF. The DNA of the CDR3 is TGTGCCAGCAGCCGGGATCTCTCTGGAAACACCATATATTTT.